This T cell receptor beta chain originates from a study of T-cell reconstitution after alpha-beta-depleted transplantation in children (dated by TCRdb to about 2016). Study-wide context: The study quantitatively tracked T-cell immune reconstitution after TCRalphabeta/CD19-depleted allogeneic hematopoietic cell transplantation in children using TCR repertoire profiling.

The treatment or condition label on this specimen signifies: allogeneic hematopoietic cell transplantation with graft depleted of TCRalphabeta T cells and CD19 B cells. TCRalphabeta/CD19-depleted allogeneic hematopoietic cell grafts were given to the transplant recipients, all of whom were children. Taken from cysteine to phenylalanine, the CDR3 has 15 residues. Solely the CDR3 DNA is kept, with 45 bases framed from the first base. Trimming at the junction amounts to 2 bases on V and 0 bases on J, and the germline ends lie 12 bases apart. The germline V gene encodes CDR1 SQVTM and CDR2 ANQGSEA. This clonotype has a count of ten or more. Its specific antigen is unknown. No base qualities exist here, and no much larger clone lies one base off it. Overall study results and their limits: Over the following months the frequencies of hyperexpanded clones went down, and after one year T-cell counts and TCRbeta diversity were mostly credited to newly produced T cells. About two months after transplant, the apparently early recovery of alphabetaT-cell counts reportedly depended on just several hundred clones that had expanded rapidly and came from non-depleted graft cells. In some patients, the high TCRbeta diversity seen at day 60 was put down to recipient T cells and intrathymic progenitors that had survived conditioning.

Receptors were amplified or captured by PCR. Sequencing was carried out with an Illumina HiSeq 2500. TCR libraries were prepared with molecular barcoding, using unique molecular identifiers to normalize TCRbeta repertoire quantification. TCRdb passed the public sequencing reads through fastp at Q25 and MiXCR, retaining productive beta sequences. Entries are consolidated by CDR3 protein sequence, retaining the most common genes and DNA. Across this sample there are around 450,000 distinct CDR3 sequences, with about 10% seen only once. Roughly 2% of the sample is held by the ten biggest clonotypes. This specimen was PBMCs, taken before TCRalphabeta/CD19-depleted stem cell transplant. The sequence joins TRBV29-1 to TRBJ2-3, with a tentative D gene TRBD1 over 5 matching bases. This TCR derives from a child younger than 10 with inherited bone marrow failure, due to receive a stem cell transplant. The CDR3 has the sequence CSVEQGRPSTDTQYF. The DNA is TGCAGCGTTGAACAGGGAAGACCTAGCACAGATACGCAGTATTTT.